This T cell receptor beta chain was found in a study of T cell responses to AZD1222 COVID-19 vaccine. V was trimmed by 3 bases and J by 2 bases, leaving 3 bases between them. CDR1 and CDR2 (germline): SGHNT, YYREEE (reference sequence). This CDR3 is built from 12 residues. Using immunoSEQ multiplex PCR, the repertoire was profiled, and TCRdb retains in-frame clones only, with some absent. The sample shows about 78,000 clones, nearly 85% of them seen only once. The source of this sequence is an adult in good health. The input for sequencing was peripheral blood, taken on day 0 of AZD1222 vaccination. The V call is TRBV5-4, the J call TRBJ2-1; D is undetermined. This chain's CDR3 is CASSWAYNEQFF. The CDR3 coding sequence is TGTGCCAGCAGCTGGGCCTACAATGAGCAGTTCTTC.